The 16 T cell receptor beta chains reported below all come from one sample, sequenced in a study of blood T cells in healthy people across ages. The authors ran a second PCR of 7 to 11 cycles using a sample-barcoded 5' primer and a J-beta primer mix. Via MiXCR, TCRdb re-called the 5' RACE reads, giving one row per CDR3 protein. The sample gives around 800,000 distinct CDR3 sequences, roughly 44% of which show up once; nearly 20% is in the top ten. Sequences were obtained from blood. The receptor source for this set is a man aged 60 to 69 in good health.

This chain uses TRBV10-2 with TRBJ2-1; maybe TRBD2 (7 bases). V was clipped by 7 bases and J by 4 bases, with 14 bases between them. There are 14 residues in the CDR3. Germline CDR1 WSHSY, CDR2 SAAADI. The CDR3 loop reads CASTRGAKYNEQFF. The CDR3 DNA reads as TGCGCCAGCACCCGGGGGGCGAAGTACAATGAGCAGTTCTTC.

This clonotype was seen only a few times. The chain uses TRBV5-4 and TRBJ2-7, with D perhaps TRBD1 (5 bases). Trimming shortened V by 3 bases and J by 0 bases, and 10 bases separated the two germline ends. Germline CDR1 is SGHNT and CDR2 is YYREEE (reference sequence). The CDR3 has 14 residues. CDR3 nucleotide sequence: TGTGCCAGCAGCTCTGACAGCTACTCCTACGAGCAGTACTTC. Protein: CASSSDSYSYEQYF.

V is TRBV12-3 or TRBV12-4 and J is TRBJ2-6; a weak D match, TRBD2 (6 bases). The germline V and J ends were trimmed by 3 bases and 0 bases, with 9 bases remaining between them. The CDR3 runs 16 residues. In nucleotides, the CDR3 is TGTGCCAGCAGTTTTAGCGGTAGCTCTGGGGCCAACGTCCTGACTTTC. Amino acid sequence: CASSFSGSSGANVLTF.

There are a few counts of this clonotype. The gene calls are TRBV20-1 and TRBJ2-5; D ambiguous. The CDR3 loop spans 12 amino acids. Germline V lookup: CDR1 DFQATT, CDR2 SNEGSKA (reference sequence). The CDR3 coding sequence is TGCAGCGCCCCGTCGCAGTTAGAGACCCAGTACTTC. Protein product: CSAPSQLETQYF.

This clonotype was seen repeatedly, ten times or more. V and J are TRBV7-2 and TRBJ2-1; no firm D call. This CDR3 spans 11 amino acids. Between the trimmed V and J ends, which lost 1 base and 9 bases, there was a span of 4 bases. Looked up from germline, CDR1 is SGHTA and CDR2 is FQGNSA. CDR3 amino acids: CASSLGIEQFF. Written as DNA, the CDR3 is TGTGCCAGCAGCTTAGGTATTGAGCAGTTCTTC.

The rearrangement links TRBV14 to TRBJ1-6; D unclear. Germline V lookup: CDR1 SGHDN, CDR2 FVKESK. Trimming cost V 1 base and J 5 bases, with 9 bases left between them. This CDR3 is 15 amino acids long. Here the CDR3 reads CASSQGQQNNSPLHF. In DNA, the CDR3 is TGTGCCAGCAGCCAAGGTCAGCAGAATAATTCACCCCTCCACTTT.

This clonotype was found a few times. The V call is TRBV20-1, the J call TRBJ2-7; D gene uncertain. This CDR3 contains 13 residues. V was pared by 5 bases and J by 1 base, with 12 bases between. Germline V lookup: CDR1 DFQATT, CDR2 SNEGSKA (reference sequence). As DNA, the CDR3 is TGCAGTGCTCCGAATCCGGATTCCTACGAGCAGTACTTC. Encoded protein: CSAPNPDSYEQYF.

In its sample, this clonotype was seen once. The CDR3 region is CASSRVGTSVNEQFF. The CDR3 nucleotides are TGTGCCAGCAGTCGCGTGGGGACTAGCGTCAATGAGCAGTTCTTC. V and J are TRBV25-1 and TRBJ2-1; 10 bases line up with TRBD2. CDR3 size: 15 residues. CDR1 is MGHDK and CDR2 is SYGVNS in the germline V gene. Losses at the gene ends were 5 bases for V and 6 bases for J; bases not matched to a gene: 7.

There are a few counts of this clonotype. This chain joins TRBV10-3 and TRBJ1-5; a possible D gene is TRBD1 (5 bases). The V end lost 0 bases, the J end lost 6 bases, and 12 bases lay between the germline ends. The CDR3 extends over 15 amino acids. Germline V gene data show CDR1 as ENHRY and CDR2 as SYGVKD. CDR3 region: CAISESGPNGQPQHF. The CDR3 DNA sequence: TGTGCCATCAGTGAGTCGGGGCCAAACGGTCAGCCCCAGCATTTT.

This clonotype has more than one count but fewer than ten. V usage is TRBV11-1 and J usage is TRBJ2-5, with 9 bases lining up with TRBD2. Trimming at V came to 4 bases and at J to 2 bases, leaving 11 bases not matched to a gene. Germline V gene lookup returns CDR1 SGHAT and CDR2 FQDESV (reference sequence). The CDR3 loop spans 17 amino acids. CDR3: CASSSSQRGVTQETQYF. The CDR3 DNA sequence: TGTGCCAGCAGCTCCAGCCAGCGGGGGGTGACGCAAGAGACCCAGTACTTC.

This clonotype was counted at least ten times. V usage is TRBV7-2 and J usage is TRBJ2-7; 9 bases map to TRBD2. With V trimmed by 5 bases and J by 3 bases, 11 bases remained unmatched. This CDR3 has 16 residues. The germline gives CDR1 SGHTA, CDR2 FQGNSA. CDR3 bases: TGTGCCAGCAGCACAAAAGCGGGGGGCTTTTTCTACGAGCAGTACTTC. Protein sequence: CASSTKAGGFFYEQYF.

Only a few counts were recorded for this clonotype. The V and J genes are TRBV3-1 and TRBJ2-7; TRBD2 agrees at 7 bases. J was trimmed by 3 bases and V by 2 bases; bases with no gene match: 10. The CDR3 contains 16 residues. CDR1 and CDR2 (germline): LGHDT, YNNKEL (reference sequence). The CDR3 coding sequence is TGTGCCAGCAGCCAAAGTTCCGGGGGACTACACTACGAGCAGTACTTC. It encodes CASSQSSGGLHYEQYF.

There are a few counts of this clonotype. The chain carries TRBV7-9 and TRBJ1-3; a weak D match, TRBD1 (6 bases). V shed 1 base and J shed 1 base, with 20 bases lying between them. The CDR3 runs 19 residues. CDR1 and CDR2 (germline): SEHNR, FQNEAQ (reference sequence). CDR3 residues: CASSLGAERGLWSGNTIYF. The DNA for the CDR3 is TGTGCCAGCAGCTTAGGGGCCGAGAGGGGGTTGTGGTCTGGAAACACCATATATTTT.

This clonotype was detected many times. The chain carries TRBV10-3 and TRBJ1-5, with D possibly TRBD1 on 5 matching bases. CDR3 size: 15 residues. The germline V gene has CDR1 ENHRY and CDR2 SYGVKD. Trimming left V 6 bases short and J 3 bases short, with 15 bases between. DNA of the CDR3: TGTGCCATCAGCGAAGGGGATAGCTCCAATCAGCCCCAGCATTTT. Residues: CAISEGDSSNQPQHF.

Comments on this clonotype: Germline and junction disagree at one end, which may indicate a read error. The V gene is TRBV7-2, the J gene TRBJ1-5; 7 bases agree with TRBD1. The CDR3 sequence is 15 residues long. Germline V gives CDR1 SGHTA, CDR2 FQGNSA. The CDR3 DNA follows: TGTGCCAGCAGCTTAACTACAGGGGCGGGTCAGCTCCAGCATTTT. Translated, it gives CASSLTTGAGQLQHF.

As to this clonotype: Just one base apart from a much larger clone, this may be a read error. The gene calls are TRBV29-1 and TRBJ2-1, with 9 nucleotides matching TRBD1. With 7 bases clipped from V and 8 bases from J, the junction kept 6 bases outside the gene matches. The CDR3 has 12 residues. Germline assignment: CDR1 SQVTM and CDR2 ANQGSEA. The CDR3 loop is CSARDRVDEQFF. The CDR3 region has the DNA TGCAGCGCAAGGGACAGGGTAGATGAGCAGTTCTTC.